These 10 T cell receptor beta chains were all obtained from the same sample, sequenced in a study of Graves' ophthalmopathy and Graves' hyperthyroidism. Amplification targeted the TCR beta CDR3 regions, with RNA transcripts as the source material. Following a first-round RT-PCR that used HTBI primers, a second-round multiplex PCR was carried out. TCRdb reprocessed the multiplex PCR reads with MiXCR, giving one entry per CDR3 protein. The data hold 300,000 to 400,000 distinct CDR3 sequences, with roughly a sixth observed a single time. Material: peripheral blood. These receptors originate from an adult man with Graves' ophthalmopathy.

This clonotype was seen many times. J is TRBJ2-2 and V is TRBV20-1; TRBD2 matches 8 bases. Per germline, CDR1 DFQATT and CDR2 SNEGSKA (reference sequence). V lost 4 bases, J lost 6 bases, and 7 bases stayed unmatched. This CDR3 region has 14 residues. The CDR3 DNA reads as TGCAGTGCTATGGCGGGGGGCCGGGCCGGGGAGCTGTTTTTT. Protein product: CSAMAGGRAGELFF.

This clonotype appeared many times. The gene calls are TRBV6-5 and TRBJ1-5, with a tentative D call TRBD1 (6 bases). The CDR3 runs 13 residues. V lost 5 bases and J 10 bases, leaving 15 bases between the germline ends. Germline V gene lookup returns CDR1 MNHEY and CDR2 SVGAGI. The CDR3 region has the DNA TGTGCCAGCAGTCGGGACACCATCGCCCCCCAGCATTTT. This codes for CASSRDTIAPQHF.

This clonotype came up a few times. This sequence joins TRBV4-1 and TRBJ1-1; D may be TRBD1 (5 bases). The germline V gene encodes CDR1 MGHRA and CDR2 YSYEKL. V was cut by 1 base and J by 4 bases, with 10 bases left in between. This CDR3 is 14 amino acids long. The CDR3 protein is CASSQAGGFTEAFF. The CDR3 nucleotides read TGCGCCAGCAGCCAAGCCGGGGGTTTCACTGAAGCTTTCTTT.

The gene calls are TRBV7-9 and TRBJ2-4; D remains ambiguous. Per germline, CDR1 SEHNR and CDR2 FQNEAQ (reference sequence). The CDR3 has 14 residues. The V gene lost 0 bases and the J gene lost 5 bases, with 8 bases spanning the gap. CDR3 sequence: CASSLATTENIQYF. Here the CDR3 DNA reads TGTGCCAGCAGCTTAGCGACGACGGAAAACATTCAGTACTTC.

At least ten counts were recorded for this clonotype. This sequence joins TRBV2 and TRBJ2-3, with a possible D match to TRBD2 (5 bases). This CDR3 spans 17 amino acids. V lost 1 base and J 0 bases, leaving 14 bases between the germline ends. Germline-derived CDR1 and CDR2 are SNHLY and FYNNEI. For the CDR3, the DNA is TGTGCCAGCAGTGAAGTCAACCCTAGCAGCAGCACAGATACGCAGTATTTT. This sequence encodes CASSEVNPSSSTDTQYF.

This clonotype was found many times. This chain links TRBV20-1 with TRBJ1-2; 7 bases align to TRBD1. V dropped 8 bases and J dropped 1; count of bases not matched to a gene: 1. This CDR3 region has 11 residues. The germline V gene encodes CDR1 DFQATT and CDR2 SNEGSKA (reference sequence). The DNA of the CDR3 is TGCAGTCCAGGGGGTAACTATGGCTACACCTTC. Protein product: CSPGGNYGYTF.

This clonotype was counted at least ten times. The V gene is TRBV3-1, the J gene TRBJ2-7, with D maybe TRBD1 (5 bases). Germline V gene data show CDR1 as LGHDT and CDR2 as YNNKEL (reference sequence). V was cut by 0 bases and J by 5 bases, with 14 bases left in between. The CDR3 covers 15 residues. In DNA, the CDR3 is TGTGCCAGCAGCCAAGATCCCCAGGGCTTTAACGAGCAGTACTTC. Its translation: CASSQDPQGFNEQYF.

This clonotype was seen ten or more times. The rearrangement links TRBV4-3 to TRBJ2-7, with D hard to call. Looked up from germline, CDR1 is LGHNA and CDR2 is YSLEER. The V and J ends lost 0 bases and 0 bases respectively, with 6 bases between them. The CDR3 has 14 residues. The CDR3 sequence is CASSQEVASYEQYF. CDR3 coding DNA: TGCGCCAGCAGCCAAGAAGTTGCCTCCTACGAGCAGTACTTC.

This clonotype was observed at least ten times. The CDR3 DNA reads as TGCGCCAGCAGCTTGGTGGGTGGCGGTTCAATCGGTTTCTACGAGCAGTACTTC. This encodes CASSLVGGGSIGFYEQYF. The rearrangement joins TRBV5-1 to TRBJ2-7, with D unclear. V was cut by 0 bases and J by 3 bases, with 22 bases left in between. Germline lookup yields CDR1 SGHRS and CDR2 YFSETQ. CDR3 length equals 18 residues.

This clonotype was seen repeatedly, ten times or more. The chain carries TRBV6-5 and TRBJ2-7, with D hard to call. V lost 2 bases and J lost 6, with 8 bases in between. Germline CDR1 and CDR2: MNHEY and SVGAGI. CDR3 size: 12 residues. CDR3 sequence reads: CASSYRSAEQYF. The CDR3 DNA reads as TGTGCCAGCAGTTACAGGTCCGCCGAGCAGTACTTC.